Listed below are T cell receptor beta chains from one sample, sequenced in a study of blood T cell repertoires in COVID-19. Sequencing was performed with immunoSEQ multiplex PCR; in TCRdb, only in-frame clones are kept and a portion is missing. The sample has roughly 200,000 clones; roughly 80% are singletons. Source material: peripheral blood. These receptors originate from a woman aged 40-49 years with COVID-19, enrolled during active disease. The CDR3 runs from the conserved cysteine through the conserved F or W. The order of the fields is D gene, clone size, V gene, J gene, CDR3 DNA, CDR3 protein. D genes are given only for firm matches. Size values are once, few and many counts, or a class for expanded clones, and some rows have none.

D: .
size: .
V: TRBV5-1
J: TRBJ2-3
DNA: TGCGCCAGCAGCTTGGGCGAATGGAGTGATACGCAGTATTTT
CDR3: CASSLGEWSDTQYF

D: .
size: many
V: TRBV4-2
J: TRBJ1-1
DNA: TGTGCCAGCAGCCCCAGGGGTACCTATGAAGCTTTCTTT
CDR3: CASSPRGTYEAFF

D: .
size: .
V: TRBV19
J: TRBJ1-1
DNA: TGTGCCAGTACCCCACTCATGTTCGACCGGGGAAAGAACACTGAAGCTTTCTTT
CDR3: CASTPLMFDRGKNTEAFF

D: TRBD2
size: once
V: TRBV9
J: TRBJ2-2
DNA: TGTGCCAGCAGCGGTACAGCGGGGGGGCTGTTTTTT
CDR3: CASSGTAGGLFF

D: .
size: few
V: TRBV9
J: TRBJ2-2
DNA: TGTGCCAGCAGCCCCAGGGTAGACACCGGGGAGCTGTTTTTT
CDR3: CASSPRVDTGELFF

D: .
size: .
V: TRBV5-8
J: TRBJ2-1
DNA: TGTGCCAGCAGCTTGGCCGGTTTTCACAATGAGCAGTTCTTC
CDR3: CASSLAGFHNEQFF

D: .
size: .
V: TRBV5-4
J: TRBJ2-1
DNA: TGTGCCAGCAGCCTGGGACTCGTAAATGAGCAGTTCTTC
CDR3: CASSLGLVNEQFF

D: TRBD1
size: .
V: TRBV19
J: TRBJ1-5
DNA: TGTGCCAGTAGTACCGGGACAGATTATAGCAATCAGCCCCAGCATTTT
CDR3: CASSTGTDYSNQPQHF

D: .
size: few
V: TRBV18
J: TRBJ2-7
DNA: TGTGCCAGCTCACCCGACAGGAGCTCCTACGAGCAGTACTTC
CDR3: CASSPDRSSYEQYF

D: TRBD1
size: once
V: TRBV2
J: TRBJ1-2
DNA: TGTGCCAGCAGTGGGGACAGTTACTATGGCTACACCTTC
CDR3: CASSGDSYYGYTF

D: TRBD1
size: .
V: TRBV5-4
J: TRBJ2-5
DNA: TGTGCCAGCAGCTTGGGGAACAGGGGAAAAGAGACCCAGTACTTC
CDR3: CASSLGNRGKETQYF

D: .
size: .
V: TRBV12-3/TRBV12-4
J: TRBJ2-1
DNA: TGTGCCAGCAGTCTGCCCACTAGTTTTGAGCAGTTCTTC
CDR3: CASSLPTSFEQFF

D: .
size: .
V: TRBV20-1
J: TRBJ1-2
DNA: TGCAGTGCCCAAGACAGCTATGGCTACACCTTC
CDR3: CSAQDSYGYTF

D: TRBD1
size: many
V: TRBV7-2
J: TRBJ2-1
DNA: TGTGCCAGCAGCTTAGTCCGACAAGGACAGGGGGGTGAGCAGTTCTTC
CDR3: CASSLVRQGQGGEQFF

D: .
size: .
V: TRBV4-1
J: TRBJ1-1
DNA: TGCGCCAGCAGCCGCTCCGGCACTGAAGCTTTCTTT
CDR3: CASSRSGTEAFF

D: TRBD1
size: .
V: TRBV12-3/TRBV12-4
J: TRBJ2-3
DNA: TGTGCCAGCAACCGACAGGGGTTAGATACGCAGTATTTT
CDR3: CASNRQGLDTQYF

D: TRBD2
size: .
V: TRBV5-1
J: TRBJ2-5
DNA: TGCGCCAGCAGATATCAGGGAGGGGAGACCCAGTACTTC
CDR3: CASRYQGGETQYF

D: TRBD2
size: .
V: TRBV24-1
J: TRBJ2-3
DNA: TGTGCCACCAGTGACCCAGGACTAGCGATGTATTTT
CDR3: CATSDPGLAMYF

D: .
size: .
V: TRBV6-5
J: TRBJ2-7
DNA: TGTGCCAGCAAGATCGGTACGGGGACAACCTACGAGCAGTACTTC
CDR3: CASKIGTGTTYEQYF

D: TRBD2
size: .
V: TRBV13
J: TRBJ2-1
DNA: TGTGCCAGCAGCTTCCGGCGGGGGGGCCGGGAAGAGCAGTTCTTC
CDR3: CASSFRRGGREEQFF

D: TRBD2
size: once
V: TRBV5-1
J: TRBJ2-1
DNA: TGCGCCAGCAGCTTCGGTATAGCGGGGGGGCTCAATGAGCAGTTCTTC
CDR3: CASSFGIAGGLNEQFF

D: .
size: .
V: TRBV7-2
J: TRBJ2-3
DNA: TGTGCCAGCAGCTCGGGGATTAGCACAGATACGCAGTATTTT
CDR3: CASSSGISTDTQYF

D: .
size: .
V: TRBV15
J: TRBJ1-1
DNA: TGTGCCACCAGCGAACAGGTTCTAGCTGAAGCTTTCTTT
CDR3: CATSEQVLAEAFF

D: .
size: .
V: TRBV10-3
J: TRBJ2-1
DNA: TGTGCCATCAGTGGGGGGAGAGGGGGTTACAATGAGCAGTTCTTC
CDR3: CAISGGRGGYNEQFF

D: .
size: .
V: TRBV11-2
J: TRBJ2-2
DNA: TGTGCCAGCAGCTTAGTTAGGACTGGTACCGGGGAGCTGTTTTTT
CDR3: CASSLVRTGTGELFF

D: .
size: .
V: TRBV7-6
J: TRBJ2-5
DNA: TGTGCCAGCAGCTCACCGCAGGGGAGCAGGGAGACCCAGTACTTC
CDR3: CASSSPQGSRETQYF

D: TRBD1
size: .
V: TRBV5-8
J: TRBJ1-2
DNA: TGTGCCAGCAGCCCGGACAGGATCTATGGCTACACCTTC
CDR3: CASSPDRIYGYTF

D: TRBD2
size: few
V: TRBV7-9
J: TRBJ2-3
DNA: TGTGCCAGCAGCCGATGGGCTAGCGGGGGGAGGGATACGCAGTATTTT
CDR3: CASSRWASGGRDTQYF

D: TRBD1
size: .
V: TRBV18
J: TRBJ1-2
DNA: TGTGCCAGCTCACCACTGGGACAGGAATACGGCTACACCTTC
CDR3: CASSPLGQEYGYTF

D: .
size: .
V: TRBV7-8
J: TRBJ1-1
DNA: TGTGCCAGCAGCTTTTCAGGAGGATATACTGAAGCTTTCTTT
CDR3: CASSFSGGYTEAFF

D: .
size: .
V: TRBV21-1
J: TRBJ2-5
DNA: TGTGCCAGAGGGACAGGGAAGAATTGGGTCCAAGAGACCCAGTACTTC
CDR3: CARGTGKNWVQETQYF

D: TRBD2
size: few
V: TRBV9
J: TRBJ2-5
DNA: TGTGCCAGCAGCGTTCTAGCGGGGGACGCGGAGACCCAGTACTTC
CDR3: CASSVLAGDAETQYF

D: TRBD2
size: .
V: TRBV6-1
J: TRBJ2-1
DNA: TGTGCCAGCAGTGAATGGGAGCGGGGGTGGAATGAGCAGTTCTTC
CDR3: CASSEWERGWNEQFF

D: TRBD2
size: .
V: TRBV3-1/TRBV3-2
J: TRBJ2-3
DNA: TGTGCCAGCAGTCCCACGGGACTAGCGACAGATACGCAGTATTTT
CDR3: CASSPTGLATDTQYF

D: TRBD2
size: .
V: TRBV5-1
J: TRBJ2-7
DNA: TGCGCCAGCAGCTTGTCAGGACTAGCGCAATACGAGCAGTACTTC
CDR3: CASSLSGLAQYEQYF

D: TRBD2
size: .
V: TRBV3-1/TRBV3-2
J: TRBJ2-7
DNA: TGTGCCAGCAGCGCAGCGGGAGGGTCTTCGTACGAGCAGTACTTC
CDR3: CASSAAGGSSYEQYF

D: .
size: .
V: TRBV6-5
J: TRBJ2-7
DNA: TGTGCCAGCAGTTCAGGGGCGGCTCGCTACGAGCAGTACTTC
CDR3: CASSSGAARYEQYF

D: TRBD2
size: .
V: TRBV28
J: TRBJ2-7
DNA: TGTGCCAGCAGTTCTACCGGGACTAGCGGCTCCTACGAGCAGTACTTC
CDR3: CASSSTGTSGSYEQYF

D: TRBD1
size: once
V: TRBV4-1
J: TRBJ2-3
DNA: TGCGCCAGCAGCCAAGGCAGGGGGCCTGATACGCAGTATTTT
CDR3: CASSQGRGPDTQYF

D: .
size: .
V: TRBV5-1
J: TRBJ2-7
DNA: TGCGCCAGCCGACTCGAGTACGAGCAGTACTTC
CDR3: CASRLEYEQYF

D: .
size: .
V: TRBV6-4
J: TRBJ1-4
DNA: TGTGCCAGCAGTGTGGTAGCTAATGAAAAACTGTTTTTT
CDR3: CASSVVANEKLFF

D: .
size: .
V: TRBV6-5
J: TRBJ1-1
DNA: TGTGCCAGCTTAGGACAGCCGAACACTGAAGCTTTCTTT
CDR3: CASLGQPNTEAFF